These 26 T cell receptor beta chains originate from one sample sequenced in a study of control samples from healthy donors and cancer patients. Some clones are missing from TCRdb's copy, which holds only in-frame ones; the method was immunoSEQ multiplex PCR. Of about 160,000 clones in the sample, approximately 96% were seen once. Input material: blood. The receptors were gathered from a woman in her 30s in good health.

The chain employs TRBV18 and TRBJ2-1, with TRBD1 matching 7 bases. The CDR3 contains 16 residues. The germline V gene encodes CDR1 KGHSH and CDR2 LQKENI. V lost 0 bases and J lost 5; bases outside the gene matches: 7. CDR3 sequence: CASSPPWDRRNNEQFF. The CDR3 nucleotides read TGTGCCAGCTCACCACCCTGGGACAGAAGAAACAATGAGCAGTTCTTC.

The table lists this clone with a few counts. The chain carries TRBV7-6 and TRBJ2-1; 9 bases line up with TRBD2. The CDR3 totals 14 residues. The V gene end was trimmed by 5 bases and the J gene end by 12 bases; junction bases not matched to a gene: 11. Germline V gene data show CDR1 as SGHVS and CDR2 as FNYEAQ. The CDR3 DNA is TGTGCCAGCAGCCCCGGGGTAGCGGGAGAGGGGCAGTTCTTC. The encoded protein is CASSPGVAGEGQFF.

The chain joins TRBV6-5 to TRBJ1-5; D is uncertain. CDR3 size: 15 residues. Germline CDR1 is MNHEY and CDR2 is SVGAGI. The V and J ends lost 5 bases and 1 base respectively, with 12 bases between them. The CDR3 sequence is CASSRTKRSNQPQHF. For the CDR3, the DNA is TGTGCCAGCAGTCGGACCAAAAGGAGCAATCAGCCCCAGCATTTT.

The chain combines TRBV19 with TRBJ2-1; the D is unclear. The ends were cut back, 0 bases at V and 3 bases at J, with 6 bases in the middle. This CDR3 has 14 amino acids. CDR1 LNHDA and CDR2 SQIVND come from the germline V gene (reference sequence). The CDR3 nucleotides read TGTGCCAGTAGTATAGATCAGTACTACAATGAGCAGTTCTTC. Its translation is CASSIDQYYNEQFF.

The chain links TRBV28 to TRBJ1-1; the D is unclear. Germline V gene data show CDR1 as MDHEN and CDR2 as SYDVKM. The ends were cut back, 3 bases at V and 0 bases at J, with 8 bases in the middle. The CDR3 contains 14 residues. Here the CDR3 reads CASSFHGMNTEAFF. The CDR3 region has the DNA TGTGCCAGCAGTTTTCACGGTATGAACACTGAAGCTTTCTTT.

CDR3 region: CASSELRRLSNQPQHF. The CDR3 bases are TGTGCCAGCAGTGAACTGCGGCGACTTAGCAATCAGCCCCAGCATTTT. The V and J genes are TRBV6-1 and TRBJ1-5, with D unresolved. The CDR3 contains 16 residues. Per the germline V gene, CDR1 is MNHNS and CDR2 is SASEGT. Trimming cost V 2 bases and J 0 bases, with 11 bases left between them.

This chain joins TRBV3-1 (or the pseudogene TRBV3-2) and TRBJ2-1; TRBD2 matches at 7 bases. Trimming at V came to 11 bases and at J to 7 bases, leaving 11 bases not matched to a gene. The CDR3 has 13 residues. Germline lookup yields CDR1 LGHDT and CDR2 YNNKEL (reference sequence). The CDR3 region has the DNA TGTGCCGCAGGGAGGGCCTTGAGTAATGAGCAGTTCTTC. Its protein is CAAGRALSNEQFF.

The genes are TRBV3-1 (or the pseudogene TRBV3-2) and TRBJ2-1; perhaps TRBD1 as D (6 bases). Germline V gives CDR1 LGHDT, CDR2 YNNKEL (reference sequence). V gave up 3 bases and J gave up 10 bases, with 19 bases separating them. There are 15 residues in the CDR3. In DNA, the CDR3 is TGTGCCAGCAGCCACCGGGACACTAAAAGGGGCGAGCAGTTCTTC. It yields the protein CASSHRDTKRGEQFF.

The chain uses TRBV6-6 and TRBJ1-2; D call uncertain. The V end was cut by 0 bases, the J end by 0 bases, with 11 bases between. Looked up from germline, CDR1 is MNHNY and CDR2 is SVGAGI (reference sequence). The CDR3 spans 16 residues. In DNA form, the CDR3 reads TGTGCCAGCAGTTACTCGGAACTGGCAACTAACTATGGCTACACCTTC. It encodes CASSYSELATNYGYTF.

The chain combines TRBV5-6 with TRBJ2-7; tentatively, D is TRBD1 or TRBD2 (6 bases each). Trimming removed 4 bases at V and 0 bases at J, with 26 bases between. The CDR3 is 19 amino acids. Germline V gene data show CDR1 as SGHDT and CDR2 as YYEEEE. The CDR3 DNA reads as TGTGCCAGCAGCCCCTTCCGGAGGGCTGGGGGCATCAGCTCCTACGAGCAGTACTTC. Protein sequence: CASSPFRRAGGISSYEQYF. The entire variable domain, with the rest obtained from reference TRBV5-6 and TRBJ2-7, is as follows: DAGVTQSPTHLIKTRGQQVTLRCSPKSGHDTVSWYQQALGQGPQFIFQYYEEEERQRGNFPDRFSGHQFPNYSSELNVNALLLGDSALYLCASSPFRRAGGISSYEQYFGPGTRLTVT.

The V call is TRBV29-1, the J call TRBJ2-7; D unclear. The V gene's germline CDR1 is SQVTM and CDR2 ANQGSEA. V was pared by 7 bases and J by 1 base, with 14 bases between. CDR3 length equals 13 residues. The CDR3 here is CSAHSGSSYEQYF. The CDR3 bases are TGCAGCGCTCATTCCGGCTCTTCCTACGAGCAGTACTTC.

J is TRBJ1-2 and V is TRBV6-5; 7 bases are a match to TRBD1. The CDR3 totals 13 residues. The V and J ends lost 4 bases and 5 bases, in that order; junction bases with no gene match: 4. Germline CDR1 is MNHEY and CDR2 is SVGAGI. DNA of the CDR3: TGTGCCAGCAGTTTACGGGACAGTTATGGCTACACCTTC. Its protein product is CASSLRDSYGYTF.

The chain couples TRBV5-4 to TRBJ2-2; D not certain. The CDR3 extends over 14 amino acids. V was clipped by 5 bases and J by 0 bases, with 8 bases between them. Germline CDR1 SGHNT, CDR2 YYREEE (reference sequence). CDR3 amino acids: CASRITANTGELFF. The CDR3 DNA sequence: TGTGCCAGCAGGATAACAGCGAACACCGGGGAGCTGTTTTTT.

This clone has just one count. This chain connects TRBV19 to TRBJ2-3, with D possibly TRBD1 on 5 matching bases. This CDR3 region has 11 residues. CDR1 is LNHDA, CDR2 SQIVND, per germline (reference sequence). Between the trimmed V and J ends, which lost 11 bases and 3 bases, there was a span of 9 bases. The CDR3 is CASRVTDTQYF. The CDR3 DNA is TGTGCCTCCAGGGTAACAGATACGCAGTATTTT.

The chain couples TRBV6-5 to TRBJ1-2, with TRBD1 as a possible D gene (6 bases). With 0 bases removed from V and 3 bases from J, the gap between germline ends came to 11 bases. Per the germline V gene, CDR1 is MNHEY and CDR2 is SVGAGI. This CDR3 is built from 15 residues. The chain's CDR3 is CASSYSPGEDYGYTF. CDR3 nucleotides: TGTGCCAGCAGTTACTCTCCAGGGGAAGACTATGGCTACACCTTC.

The chain has TRBV9 and TRBJ1-2; D ambiguous. Germline lookup yields CDR1 SGDLS and CDR2 YYNGEE. This CDR3 spans 14 amino acids. V lost 4 bases, J lost 6 bases, and 16 bases lay in between. The CDR3 region has the DNA TGTGCCAGCAGCTCACTAAATGTCAAAGATGGCTACACCTTC. It codes for CASSSLNVKDGYTF.

This chain connects TRBV19 to TRBJ1-4; D is unclear. Germline V gene lookup returns CDR1 LNHDA and CDR2 SQIVND (reference sequence). V was clipped by 1 base and J by 8 bases, with 8 bases between them. The CDR3 is 13 amino acids. For the CDR3, the DNA is TGTGCCAGTAGTATAGCCCGGAGAGAAAAACTGTTTTTT. Translated, it gives CASSIARREKLFF.

This chain joins TRBV28 and TRBJ2-7, with TRBD2 identical over 10 bases. The CDR3 contains 15 residues. Germline V lookup: CDR1 MDHEN, CDR2 SYDVKM. V shed 3 bases, J shed 3 bases, and the junction held 5 bases outside the gene matches. The CDR3 protein is CASSFLAGANYEQYF. CDR3 nucleotides: TGTGCCAGCAGTTTCCTAGCGGGAGCTAACTACGAGCAGTACTTC.

The chain recombines TRBV10-3 with TRBJ2-5; maybe TRBD2 (6 bases). V was trimmed by 3 bases and J by 4 bases, leaving 12 bases between them. The CDR3 consists of 14 residues. Germline V gene data show CDR1 as ENHRY and CDR2 as SYGVKD. Here the CDR3 DNA reads TGTGCCATCAGTGACCATGTGGGAGGAGAGACCCAGTACTTC. This codes for CAISDHVGGETQYF.

The genes are TRBV5-4 and TRBJ1-1; possibly TRBD1 for D (5 bases). The V and J ends lost 0 bases and 10 bases respectively, with 19 bases between them. The CDR3 runs to 15 residues. CDR1 and CDR2 from the germline V gene are SGHNT and YYREEE (reference sequence). CDR3 residues: CASSLGQRKPERAFF. CDR3 DNA sequence: TGTGCCAGCAGCTTGGGACAGCGAAAGCCTGAACGAGCTTTCTTT.

This rearrangement joins TRBV7-2 to TRBJ2-3, with TRBD1 identical over 8 bases. This CDR3 comprises 16 residues. Germline lookup yields CDR1 SGHTA and CDR2 FQGNSA. V shed 8 bases and J 1 base; nucleotides not matched to a gene: 11. The CDR3 reads CASPGGLILGTDTQYF. The CDR3 DNA reads as TGTGCCAGCCCAGGGGGCCTCATCCTTGGCACAGATACGCAGTATTTT.

This chain joins TRBV29-1 and TRBJ2-3; 9 bases fit TRBD1. This CDR3 comprises 15 residues. Germline V lookup: CDR1 SQVTM, CDR2 ANQGSEA. V lost 3 bases to trimming and J lost 3 bases; unmatched junction nucleotides: 7. In DNA, the CDR3 is TGCAGCGTTGAGGGGGACAGGGAGATTACAGATACGCAGTATTTT. Translation gives CSVEGDREITDTQYF.

The rearrangement uses TRBV6-2 or TRBV6-3 and TRBJ2-2, with D tentatively TRBD1 (5 bases). The CDR3 has 13 amino acids. With 5 bases removed from V and 1 base from J, the gap between germline ends came to 5 bases. Germline CDR1 reads MNHEY; CDR2 reads SVGEGT. DNA of the CDR3: TGTGCCAGCAGTAGGGGGAACACCGGGGAGCTGTTTTTT. It codes for CASSRGNTGELFF.

The gene calls are TRBV6-5 and TRBJ2-7; D ambiguous. CDR1 and CDR2 (germline): MNHEY, SVGAGI. The CDR3 sequence is 12 residues long. The V and J ends lost 0 bases and 3 bases respectively, with 3 bases between them. The CDR3 loop is CASSYSVYEQYF. In DNA form, the CDR3 reads TGTGCCAGCAGTTACTCGGTCTACGAGCAGTACTTC.

The chain employs TRBV5-8 and TRBJ2-3; TRBD2 matches 11 bases. The germline gives CDR1 SGHTS, CDR2 YDEGEE. The ends lost 6 bases at V and 3 bases at J; junction bases unmatched: 15. The CDR3 extends over 18 amino acids. CDR3 sequence: CASTSEGLAVKGTDTQYF. CDR3 DNA: TGTGCCAGCACCTCTGAGGGACTAGCGGTCAAGGGTACAGATACGCAGTATTTT.

Notes on this clone: The same CDR3 also results from other DNA sequences found in this sample. The genes are TRBV6-1 and TRBJ2-7; D uncertain. Germline V CDR1 and CDR2: MNHNS, SASEGT. Trimming shortened V by 3 bases and J by 2 bases, and 2 bases separated the two germline ends. This CDR3 comprises 11 residues. The CDR3 DNA reads as TGTGCCAGCAGTGAGGCCTACGAGCAGTACTTC. Residues: CASSEAYEQYF.